This T cell receptor beta chain was recovered during a study of T cell repertoires in cytomegalovirus infection. Turning to the study itself: CMV infection and matching HLA type were both indicated by public TCR beta signatures.

As concerns this clonotype: Its antigen is undetermined. A single base separates this from a much larger clone, so it may be a read error.

From the reads, TCRdb called clonotypes with MiXCR, one entry per CDR3 protein. The sample lists about 680,000 distinct CDR3 sequences; more than 20% were seen once. The length of the CDR3 is 16 residues. Germline CDR1 and CDR2: SGHVS and FNYEAQ. Whole-study results and caveats: Ex vivo, HLA-C-restricted CMV-specific TCR beta clonotypes prevailed over the rest of the response.

The sequence came from a human donor in good health (CMV status not recorded). Some clones in this sample may be carry-over from other donors' samples. Sequencing was done on a sample of CD8+ T cells from PBMCs. This sequence joins TRBV7-6 and TRBJ2-7, with a tentative D call TRBD1 (5 bases). The CDR3 reads CASSPLQGALSYKQYF. CDR3 sequence (DNA): TGTGCCAGCAGCCCACTACAAGGGGCACTCTCCTACAAGCAGTACTTC.